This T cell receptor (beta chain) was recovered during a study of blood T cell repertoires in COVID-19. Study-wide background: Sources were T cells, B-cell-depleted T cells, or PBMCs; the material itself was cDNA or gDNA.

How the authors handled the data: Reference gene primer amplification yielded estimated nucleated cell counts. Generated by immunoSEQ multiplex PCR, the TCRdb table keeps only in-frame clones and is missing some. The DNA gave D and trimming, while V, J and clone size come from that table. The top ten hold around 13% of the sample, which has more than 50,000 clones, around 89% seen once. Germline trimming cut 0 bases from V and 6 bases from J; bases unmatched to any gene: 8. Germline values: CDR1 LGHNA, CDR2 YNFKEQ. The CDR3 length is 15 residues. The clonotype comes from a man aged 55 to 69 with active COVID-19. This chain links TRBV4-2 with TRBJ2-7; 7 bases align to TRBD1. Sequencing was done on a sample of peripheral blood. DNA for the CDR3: TGTGCCAGCAGCCAAGATAGGGGGCCCGGTCCCGAGCAGTACTTC. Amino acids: CASSQDRGPGPEQYF.